Listed below are T cell receptor beta chains from one sample, sequenced in a study of glioma-infiltrating T cells after dendritic cell vaccination. TCRdb keeps only in-frame clones here, not all; method: immunoSEQ multiplex PCR. Of roughly 80,000 clones listed, around nine tenths were seen once; the top ten hold approximately 2.4%. The sample consisted of blood, taken after dendritic cell vaccination. These receptors were taken from a human donor with glioblastoma. Each CDR3 is given with its conserved first and last residue. A D gene is named only where the DNA matches it firmly. The size of a clone is reported for some rows only, either as once, few or many, or as a class for expanded clones.

v_call,j_call,d_call,clone_size,cdr3_aa,cdr3_nt
TRBV9,TRBJ2-7,-,-,CASSVDSLGEQYF,TGTGCCAGCAGCGTGGACTCCTTGGGGGAGCAGTACTTC
TRBV7-2,TRBJ1-2,TRBD1,-,CASSPSPGGYGYTF,TGTGCCAGCAGCCCCTCACCAGGGGGCTATGGCTACACCTTC
TRBV5-5,TRBJ2-7,TRBD1,-,CASSSDRDSGYEQYF,TGTGCCAGCAGCTCCGATCGGGACAGCGGCTACGAGCAGTACTTC
TRBV5-1,TRBJ1-2,-,few,CASSLGEPYGYTF,TGCGCCAGCAGCTTGGGTGAGCCCTATGGCTACACCTTC
TRBV9,TRBJ2-1,TRBD2,-,CASSVGRLAKNEQFF,TGTGCCAGCAGCGTAGGGAGACTAGCGAAAAATGAGCAGTTCTTC
TRBV27,TRBJ1-1,TRBD1,-,CASSLWGTGGGAEAFF,TGTGCCAGCAGTTTGTGGGGGACAGGGGGAGGCGCTGAAGCTTTCTTT
TRBV5-1,TRBJ1-2,-,-,CASSFGVGSGGGYTF,TGCGCCAGCAGCTTCGGCGTCGGGAGCGGCGGTGGCTACACCTTC
TRBV18,TRBJ2-3,-,-,CASSTPDTQYF,TGTGCCAGCTCAACTCCAGATACGCAGTATTTT
TRBV7-3,TRBJ1-1,-,few,CASSETGNTEAFF,TGTGCCAGCAGCGAAACAGGGAACACTGAAGCTTTCTTT
TRBV27,TRBJ1-2,-,-,CVSSWGREGGYTF,TGTGTCAGCAGCTGGGGCAGAGAAGGCGGCTACACCTTC
TRBV5-1,TRBJ2-2,-,-,CASSSGAGTGELFF,TGCGCCAGCAGCTCCGGGGCGGGGACCGGGGAGCTGTTTTTT
TRBV5-1,TRBJ2-5,-,-,CASSPLSRETQYF,TGCGCCAGCAGCCCCTTGTCTCGAGAGACCCAGTACTTC
TRBV9,TRBJ2-7,TRBD1,-,CASSPRDRGEQYF,TGTGCCAGCAGCCCCCGGGACAGGGGCGAGCAGTACTTC
TRBV4-2,TRBJ1-2,-,once,CASSPVNRQITNYGYTF,TGTGCCAGCAGTCCGGTGAATCGACAGATCACTAACTATGGCTACACCTTC
TRBV11-3,TRBJ2-7,-,-,CASSINSGQTYSYEQYF,TGTGCCAGCAGCATAAACTCCGGACAGACCTACTCCTACGAGCAGTACTTC
TRBV6-5,TRBJ1-2,-,-,CASDSGGGNYGYTF,TGTGCCAGCGACTCGGGCGGGGGAAACTATGGCTACACCTTC
TRBV30,TRBJ2-1,TRBD2,few,CAWSVLREAYNEQFF,TGTGCCTGGAGTGTACTACGGGAGGCCTACAATGAGCAGTTCTTC
TRBV28,TRBJ2-7,TRBD1,-,CASSLRPGQANF,TGTGCCAGCAGCCTCCGCCCGGGACAGGCGAACTTC
TRBV7-2,TRBJ1-3,-,-,CASSLRAGNTIYF,TGTGCCAGCAGCTTGAGGGCTGGAAACACCATATATTTT
TRBV11-3,TRBJ2-5,TRBD2,once,CASSLGGDQETQYF,TGTGCCAGCAGCCTCGGGGGGGATCAAGAGACCCAGTACTTC
TRBV19,TRBJ1-3,TRBD1,few,CASSIAPGGGYTIYF,TGTGCCAGTAGTATAGCGCCAGGGGGAGGATACACCATATATTTT
TRBV19,TRBJ2-7,TRBD1,-,CASSIDRGSREQYF,TGTGCCAGTAGTATAGACAGGGGGTCAAGGGAGCAGTACTTC
TRBV7-9,TRBJ2-1,-,-,CASSLDPGEQFF,TGTGCCAGCAGCTTAGATCCAGGGGAGCAGTTCTTC
TRBV9,TRBJ2-1,-,-,CASSVYTYNEQFF,TGTGCCAGCAGCGTATACACCTACAATGAGCAGTTCTTC
TRBV10-3,TRBJ2-7,TRBD2,-,CAISESPSGSNEQYF,TGTGCCATCAGTGAGTCGCCTAGCGGGTCAAACGAGCAGTACTTC
TRBV4-3,TRBJ2-7,-,-,CASSQVAFEQYF,TGCGCCAGCAGCCAAGTGGCCTTCGAGCAGTACTTC
TRBV25-1,TRBJ2-5,TRBD1,once,CASSSRTGEETQYF,TGTGCCAGCAGTAGCCGGACAGGGGAAGAGACCCAGTACTTC
TRBV27,TRBJ1-2,-,-,CASSSAGLYGYTF,TGTGCCAGCAGTTCCGCGGGGCTCTATGGCTACACCTTC
TRBV4-2,TRBJ1-2,TRBD1,-,CASSSPGTGETNYGYTF,TGTGCCAGCAGCAGTCCCGGGACAGGGGAGACTAACTATGGCTACACCTTC
TRBV19,TRBJ1-1,TRBD1,-,CASSIEETGGTEAFF,TGTGCCAGTAGTATAGAGGAGACAGGGGGCACTGAAGCTTTCTTT
TRBV10-3,TRBJ1-2,-,-,CAISEFRDNFYGYTF,TGTGCCATCAGTGAGTTCAGGGACAATTTTTATGGCTACACCTTC
TRBV27,TRBJ2-7,TRBD2,-,CASSLLQRGAQYF,TGTGCCAGCAGTTTATTGCAGCGGGGGGCCCAGTACTTC
TRBV12-5,TRBJ1-5,TRBD1,once,CASGLTPDRVFHQHF,TGTGCTAGTGGTTTGACTCCGGACAGGGTGTTTCACCAGCATTTT
TRBV18,TRBJ1-1,-,-,CASSRPERGAFF,TGTGCCAGCTCACGACCTGAGCGGGGAGCTTTCTTT
TRBV9,TRBJ2-7,-,-,CASSVTSAGYEQYF,TGTGCCAGCAGCGTAACAAGCGCCGGATACGAGCAGTACTTC
TRBV11-2,TRBJ2-1,TRBD2,-,CASSRTSGGPSDNEQFF,TGTGCCAGCAGCCGGACTAGCGGGGGGCCTTCCGATAATGAGCAGTTCTTC
TRBV10-3,TRBJ1-1,-,-,CATTGNPFTEAFF,TGTGCCACTACAGGAAACCCCTTCACTGAAGCTTTCTTT
TRBV5-1,TRBJ1-4,-,-,CASSISGVSGEKLFF,TGCGCCAGCAGCATCTCAGGGGTTTCGGGTGAAAAACTGTTTTTT
TRBV29-1,TRBJ2-5,-,once,CSVEGGRETQYF,TGCAGCGTTGAAGGAGGGCGGGAGACCCAGTACTTC
TRBV6-5,TRBJ2-7,TRBD2,-,CASSYGWRERTTEQYF,TGTGCCAGCAGTTACGGCTGGCGGGAGCGAACCACGGAGCAGTACTTC
TRBV27,TRBJ2-7,-,-,CASRPRTVYSYEQYF,TGTGCCAGCAGACCTCGGACAGTTTACTCCTACGAGCAGTACTTC
TRBV6-6,TRBJ1-2,-,-,CASSYSSYYGYTF,TGTGCCAGCAGTTACTCCAGTTACTATGGCTACACCTTC
TRBV19,TRBJ1-5,-,-,CASSMRSDQPQHF,TGTGCCAGTAGTATGAGGAGTGATCAGCCCCAGCATTTT
TRBV7-9,TRBJ2-1,TRBD2,-,CASSSGTGGGITYNEQFF,TGTGCCAGCAGCTCGGGAACGGGGGGGGGAATTACATACAATGAGCAGTTCTTC
TRBV29-1,TRBJ2-1,-,-,CSAEDWNEQFF,TGCAGCGCCGAGGACTGGAATGAGCAGTTCTTC